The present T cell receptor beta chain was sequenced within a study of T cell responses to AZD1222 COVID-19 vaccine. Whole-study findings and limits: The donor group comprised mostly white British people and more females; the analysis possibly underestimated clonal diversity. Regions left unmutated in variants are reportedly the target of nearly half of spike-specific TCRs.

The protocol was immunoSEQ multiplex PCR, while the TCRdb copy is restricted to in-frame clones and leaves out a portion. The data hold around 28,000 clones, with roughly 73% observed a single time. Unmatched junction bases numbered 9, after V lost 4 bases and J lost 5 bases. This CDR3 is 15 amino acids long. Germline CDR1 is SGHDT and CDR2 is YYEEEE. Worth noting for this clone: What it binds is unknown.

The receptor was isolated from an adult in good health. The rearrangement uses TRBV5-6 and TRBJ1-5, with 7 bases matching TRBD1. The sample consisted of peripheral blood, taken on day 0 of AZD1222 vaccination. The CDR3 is CASSIYDRDDQPQHF. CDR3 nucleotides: TGTGCCAGCAGCATATACGACAGGGACGATCAGCCCCAGCATTTT. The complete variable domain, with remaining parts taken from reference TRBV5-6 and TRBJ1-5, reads DAGVTQSPTHLIKTRGQQVTLRCSPKSGHDTVSWYQQALGQGPQFIFQYYEEEERQRGNFPDRFSGHQFPNYSSELNVNALLLGDSALYLCASSIYDRDDQPQHFGDGTRLSIL.